This section outlines one T cell receptor (beta chain) sequence together with its context. The V end was cut by 7 bases, the J end by 8 bases, with 15 bases between. CDR1 is LGHNT, CDR2 FRNRAP, per germline. This CDR3 has 13 residues. These data are taken from a study of blood T cells in healthy people across ages. It was with a sample-barcoded 5' primer and a J-beta primer mix that a second PCR of roughly 7 to 12 cycles was run. One entry per CDR3 protein, called by TCRdb with MiXCR from the 5' RACE reads. Counted here are 650,000 to 1,000,000 distinct CDR3 sequences, about 37% occurring once; the ten biggest clones make up 10% to 15%.

This TCR was sampled from a man aged 18 to 29 in good health. The sequenced sample was blood. The J gene is TRBJ2-1, the V gene TRBV12-5, with no clear D. The CDR3, as DNA: TGTGCTAGTGCCTTGGGCCCGGGCGATGAGCAGTTCTTC. It encodes CASALGPGDEQFF.